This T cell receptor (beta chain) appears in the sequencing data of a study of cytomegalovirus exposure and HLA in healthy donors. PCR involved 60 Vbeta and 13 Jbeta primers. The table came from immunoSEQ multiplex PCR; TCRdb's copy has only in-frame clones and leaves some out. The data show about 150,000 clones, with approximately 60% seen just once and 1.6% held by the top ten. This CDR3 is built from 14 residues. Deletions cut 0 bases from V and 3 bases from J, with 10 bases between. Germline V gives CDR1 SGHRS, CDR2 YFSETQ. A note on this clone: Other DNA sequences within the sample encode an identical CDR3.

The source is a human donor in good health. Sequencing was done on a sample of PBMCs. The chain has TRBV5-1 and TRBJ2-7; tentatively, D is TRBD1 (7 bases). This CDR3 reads CASSLGQGGYEQYF. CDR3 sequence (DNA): TGCGCCAGCAGCTTGGGTCAGGGGGGCTACGAGCAGTACTTC.